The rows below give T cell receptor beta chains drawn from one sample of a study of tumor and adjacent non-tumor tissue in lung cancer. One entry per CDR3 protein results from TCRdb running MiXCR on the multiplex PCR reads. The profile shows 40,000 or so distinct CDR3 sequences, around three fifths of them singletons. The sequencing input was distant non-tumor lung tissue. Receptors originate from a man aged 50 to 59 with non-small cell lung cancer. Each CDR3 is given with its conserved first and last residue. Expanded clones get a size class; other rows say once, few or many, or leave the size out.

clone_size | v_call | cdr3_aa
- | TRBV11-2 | CGSSLMSSSTDTQCF
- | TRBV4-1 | CANSQELRLAGWTGELFF
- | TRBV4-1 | CASSQDLLGFSETQYF
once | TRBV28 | CASRIKAAGLNTEVFF
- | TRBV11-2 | CASGDGAVGETHYF
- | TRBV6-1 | CASSEVARGTEAFF
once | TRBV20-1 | CSLPEGGTGGDQPQHF
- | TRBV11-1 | CANSLGVRGPDEQFF
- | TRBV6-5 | CASSYSSEDNEQFF
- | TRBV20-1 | CSARVAGSPYEHYF
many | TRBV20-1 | CSARTSSGANVLTF
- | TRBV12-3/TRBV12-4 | CASSTTNTDTQHF
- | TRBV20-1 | CSAREGLSTDTQYF
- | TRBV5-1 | CASSLRGDGYTF
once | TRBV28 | CASKTRGQNIQYF
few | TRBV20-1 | CSASSGTTIQETQYF
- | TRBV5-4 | CASSSRSGGLAGAGELFF
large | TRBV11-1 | CASSPQVDEQFF
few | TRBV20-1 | CSARDTAGVFVEQFF
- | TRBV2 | CAGQQGQGLTDTQYF
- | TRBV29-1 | CSVDSTSGGETQYF
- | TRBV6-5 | CANRLAGVGTNVLTF
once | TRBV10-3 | CGISPDPSSGNTICF
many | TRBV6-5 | CASIKQGATEAFF
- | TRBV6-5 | CAGRQQGDTQYF
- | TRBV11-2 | CASTTQGASYEKYF
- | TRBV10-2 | CASSKIGGLDEQYF
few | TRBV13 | CASSTQGPGSDTQYF
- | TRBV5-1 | CASSSTSGGPEETQYF
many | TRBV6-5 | CASHELRDHAVQFF
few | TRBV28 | CASSINRGAAEAFF
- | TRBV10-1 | CACSRGVNTGELFF
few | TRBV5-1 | CASSLWTSQNEQFF
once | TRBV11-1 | CASNQSGGTHNEQFF
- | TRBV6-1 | CANSELGGLRATDTQYF
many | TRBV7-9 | CASSLESRAQLFF
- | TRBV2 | CASLRDRVSNEQFF
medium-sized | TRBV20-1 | CSAYPSGHNEQFF
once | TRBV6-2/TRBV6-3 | CVNRAEGSSYEQYF
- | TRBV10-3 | CAIGGGRREDTEAFF
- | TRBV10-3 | CAISKLAVTGTQYF
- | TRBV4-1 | CTSSRSLGGVLNEQFF
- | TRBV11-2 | CANSLTPAMDDEQYF
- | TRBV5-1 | CASSLAVVVETQYF
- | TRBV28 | CAGSGRTSSSYEQYF